This T cell receptor (beta chain) was retrieved from a study of blood T cell repertoires in COVID-19. Study-wide background: Acute-phase and convalescent COVID-19 samples originated in the United States, Italy and Spain. PBMCs, B-cell-depleted T cells, or T cells were the source of the cDNA or gDNA that made up the material.

The CDR3 runs to 17 residues. V lost 4 bases, J lost 0 bases, and 11 bases stayed unmatched. Germline values: CDR1 SGHRS, CDR2 YFSETQ. This clone was counted between two and nine times. Using immunoSEQ multiplex PCR, the repertoire was profiled, and TCRdb retains in-frame clones only, with some absent. The sample includes some 100,000 clones, around 80% of them seen just once. This TCR was recovered from a human donor in a cohort sampled during active or convalescent COVID-19. V and J are TRBV5-1 and TRBJ2-3; 7 nucleotides match TRBD2. Sequences were obtained from peripheral blood. Here the CDR3 reads CASSPSSSGTSTDTQYF. Here the CDR3 DNA reads TGCGCCAGCAGCCCATCCTCTAGCGGCACTAGCACAGATACGCAGTATTTT.